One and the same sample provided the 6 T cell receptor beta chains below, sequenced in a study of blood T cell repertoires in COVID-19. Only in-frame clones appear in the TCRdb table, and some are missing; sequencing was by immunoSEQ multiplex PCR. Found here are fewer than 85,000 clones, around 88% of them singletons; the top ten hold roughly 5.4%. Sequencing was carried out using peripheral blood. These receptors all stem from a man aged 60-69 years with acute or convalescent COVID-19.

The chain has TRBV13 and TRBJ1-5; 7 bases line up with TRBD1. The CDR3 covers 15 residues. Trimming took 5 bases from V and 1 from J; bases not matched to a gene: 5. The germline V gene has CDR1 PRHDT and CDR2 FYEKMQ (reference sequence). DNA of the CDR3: TGTGCCAGCAGCATCCAGGGGGAGAGCAATCAGCCCCAGCATTTT. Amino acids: CASSIQGESNQPQHF.

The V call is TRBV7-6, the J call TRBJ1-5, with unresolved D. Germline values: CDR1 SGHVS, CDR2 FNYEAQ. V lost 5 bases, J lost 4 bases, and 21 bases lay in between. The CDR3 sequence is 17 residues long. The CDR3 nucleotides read TGTGCCAGCAGCCTATCTACAGACTCACGCGGGAATCAGCCCCAGCATTTT. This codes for CASSLSTDSRGNQPQHF.

DNA for the CDR3: TGTGCCAGCAGCCGCGACAGGGGGAACGAAAAACTGTTTTTT. Protein product: CASSRDRGNEKLFF. The chain carries TRBV11-2 and TRBJ1-4, with 9 positions matching TRBD1. Germline V lookup: CDR1 SGHAT, CDR2 FQNNGV. CDR3 size: 14 residues. The ends lost 5 bases at V and 8 bases at J; junction bases unmatched: 6.

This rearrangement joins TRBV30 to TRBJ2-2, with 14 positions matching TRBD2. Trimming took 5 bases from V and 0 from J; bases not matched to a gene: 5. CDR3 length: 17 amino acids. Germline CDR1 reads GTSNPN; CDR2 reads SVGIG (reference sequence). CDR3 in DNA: TGTGCCTGGCTGGGACTAGCGGGGGCCACGAACACCGGGGAGCTGTTTTTT. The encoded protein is CAWLGLAGATNTGELFF.

The CDR3 region is CASSLRQVGTGNTIYF. DNA for the CDR3: TGTGCCAGCAGCCTCCGACAGGTTGGAACTGGAAACACCATATATTTT. The rearrangement uses TRBV14 and TRBJ1-3; tentative D call: TRBD1 (6 bases). Looked up from germline, CDR1 is SGHDN and CDR2 is FVKESK. Trimming pared 4 bases from V and 2 bases from J, leaving 15 bases between. CDR3 length: 16 residues.

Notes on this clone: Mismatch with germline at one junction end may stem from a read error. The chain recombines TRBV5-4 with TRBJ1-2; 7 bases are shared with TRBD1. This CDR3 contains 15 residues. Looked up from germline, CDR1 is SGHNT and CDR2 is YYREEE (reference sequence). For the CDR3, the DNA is TGTGCCAGCACCTTGGATAGGGGGCCGGGCTATGGCTACACCTTC. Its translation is CASTLDRGPGYGYTF. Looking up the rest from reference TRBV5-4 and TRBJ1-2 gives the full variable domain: ETGVTQSPTHLIKTRGQQVTLRCSSQSGHNTVSWYQQALGQGPQFIFQYYREEENGRGNFPPRFSGLQFPNYSSELNVNALELDDSALYLCASTLDRGPGYGYTFGSGTRLTVV.